The 4 T cell receptor beta chains reported below all come from one sample, sequenced in a study of T cell clonality in common variable immunodeficiency. Study conclusions and caveats: Common variable immunodeficiency TCR beta sequences reportedly had fewer deletions and N-nucleotide insertions.

Sequencing was performed with immunoSEQ multiplex PCR; in TCRdb, only in-frame clones are kept and a portion is missing. This sample carries approximately 20,000 clones and no singletons, and about 2.5% goes to the top ten. No cognate antigen is known for these TCRs. The sample comprised peripheral blood mononuclear cells. The receptors derive from a human donor with common variable immunodeficiency.

This clone has a count of ten or more. The DNA ends 3 residues before the CDR3 does, and the rest of the CDR3 is filled in from the germline J gene. This sequence joins TRBV7-9 and TRBJ1-2; TRBD1 is a possible D gene (5 bases). With 4 bases removed from V and 7 bases from J, the gap between germline ends came to 16 bases. Germline CDR1 is SEHNR and CDR2 is FQNEAQ (reference sequence). This CDR3 is 14 amino acids long. The CDR3 DNA, read in part, is TGTGCCAGCAGCTCGCAGGGAGGATCGAGTGGC. Residues: CASSSQGGSSG. The whole CDR3 reads CASSSQGGSSGYTF.

This clone came up many times. Read data end 3 residues before the CDR3 end; the end is taken from the germline J gene. The chain uses TRBV2 and TRBJ2-1; TRBD2 aligns across 11 bases. Germline CDR1 SNHLY, CDR2 FYNNEI. The J segment lost 7 bases and the V segment lost 6 bases, leaving 8 bases of the junction unmatched. This CDR3 contains 15 residues. The covered CDR3 bases are TGTGCCAGCAGCCTGACTAGCGGGATTGGGAATGAG. This translates into CASSLTSGIGNE. The entire CDR3 is CASSLTSGIGNEQFF.

This clone has at least ten counts. The read falls 3 residues short of the CDR3 end, and the missing part is taken from the germline J gene. The gene calls are TRBV7-3 and TRBJ1-2, with 8 bases fitting TRBD1. The CDR3 contains 13 residues. Germline-derived CDR1 and CDR2 are SGHTA and FQGTGA. The CDR3 sequence: CASSPGQGEGYTF. CDR3 bases read: TGTGCCAGCAGCCCCGGACAGGGTGAAGGC. The whole variable domain, filled in from reference TRBV7-3 and TRBJ1-2, reads GAGVSQTPSNKVTEKGKYVELRCDPISGHTALYWYRQSLGQGPEFLIYFQGTGAADDSGLPNDRFFAVRPEGSVSTLKIQRTERGDSAVYLCASSPGQGEGYTFGSGTRLTVV.

This clone was detected a few times. Read sequence stops 3 residues before the CDR3 end, and the germline J gene provides the missing end. This sequence joins TRBV2 and TRBJ1-1; the D gene is possibly TRBD1 (5 bases). The CDR3 covers 15 residues. The V gene's germline CDR1 is SNHLY and CDR2 FYNNEI. Trimming left V 8 bases short and J 1 base short, with 17 bases between. The CDR3 protein is CASGSAGRGNTEAFF. The covered CDR3 bases are TGTGCCAGCGGGTCGGCAGGGCGGGGGAACACTGAA.